This T cell receptor beta chain was captured in a study of cytomegalovirus exposure and HLA in healthy donors. Overall study context: Sequencing of 180 million or so T cells in an earlier analysis found 90 million to 120 million unique TCR beta sequences.

Primers for the PCR totalled 60 Vbeta and 13 Jbeta. TCRdb's table, derived via immunoSEQ multiplex PCR, lists solely in-frame clones and lacks some. The table shows over 65,000 clones, with around four fifths occurring only once. This clone appeared once. Its antigen is undetermined. V lost 4 bases, J lost 1 base, and 17 bases lay in between. Germline CDR1 reads SGHNT; CDR2 reads YYREEE (reference sequence). CDR3 length: 16 residues. Study-level points and caveats: V- and J-gene trimming in TCR beta was tied to a missense DCLRE1C variant by an analysis performed later. Most observed TCR sequences were rare, whereas some public TCRs were detected in many donors. The investigators catalogued under 200 TCR beta chains as cytomegalovirus-associated.

The receptor's source is a man aged 35 to 55 in good health and CMV-seronegative. This chain links TRBV5-4 with TRBJ1-1; D might be TRBD1 (5 bases). The sequenced sample consisted of PBMCs. This CDR3 is CASSPGGFRENTEAFF. In DNA form, the CDR3 reads TGTGCCAGCAGCCCCGGGGGGTTTCGGGAGAACACTGAAGCTTTCTTT. Full variable domain (rest looked up from reference TRBV5-4 and TRBJ1-1): ETGVTQSPTHLIKTRGQQVTLRCSSQSGHNTVSWYQQALGQGPQFIFQYYREEENGRGNFPPRFSGLQFPNYSSELNVNALELDDSALYLCASSPGGFRENTEAFFGQGTRLTVV.